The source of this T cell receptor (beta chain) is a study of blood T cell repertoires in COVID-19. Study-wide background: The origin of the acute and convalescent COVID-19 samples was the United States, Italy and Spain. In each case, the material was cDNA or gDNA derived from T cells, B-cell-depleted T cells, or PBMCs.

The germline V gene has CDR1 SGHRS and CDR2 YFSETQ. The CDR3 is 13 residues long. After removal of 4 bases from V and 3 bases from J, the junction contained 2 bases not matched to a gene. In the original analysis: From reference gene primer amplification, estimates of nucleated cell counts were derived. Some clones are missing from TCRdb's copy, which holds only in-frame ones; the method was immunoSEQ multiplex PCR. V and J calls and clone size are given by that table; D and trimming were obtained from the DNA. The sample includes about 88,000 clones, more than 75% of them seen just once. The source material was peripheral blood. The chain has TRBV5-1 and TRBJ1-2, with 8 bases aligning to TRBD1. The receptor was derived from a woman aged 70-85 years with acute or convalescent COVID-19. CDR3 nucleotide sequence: TGCGCCAGCAGCACGGACAGGGACTATGGCTACACCTTC. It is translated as CASSTDRDYGYTF.